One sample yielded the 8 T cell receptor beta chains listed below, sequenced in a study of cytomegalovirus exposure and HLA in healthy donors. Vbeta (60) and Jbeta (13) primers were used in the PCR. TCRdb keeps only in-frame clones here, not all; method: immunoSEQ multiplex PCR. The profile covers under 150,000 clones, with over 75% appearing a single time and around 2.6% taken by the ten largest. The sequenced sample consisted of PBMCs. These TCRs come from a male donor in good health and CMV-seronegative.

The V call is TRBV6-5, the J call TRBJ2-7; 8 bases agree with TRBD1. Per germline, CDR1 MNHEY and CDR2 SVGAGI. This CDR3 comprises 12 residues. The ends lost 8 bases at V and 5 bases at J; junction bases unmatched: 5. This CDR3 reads CASGRQGNEQYF. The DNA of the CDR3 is TGTGCCAGCGGAAGACAGGGGAACGAGCAGTACTTC.

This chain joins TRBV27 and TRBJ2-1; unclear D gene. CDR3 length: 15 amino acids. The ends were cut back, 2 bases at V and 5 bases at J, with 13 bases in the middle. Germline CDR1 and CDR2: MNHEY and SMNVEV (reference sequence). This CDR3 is CASSLASSPDNEQFF. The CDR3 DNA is TGTGCCAGCAGTTTAGCGTCTTCTCCGGACAATGAGCAGTTCTTC.

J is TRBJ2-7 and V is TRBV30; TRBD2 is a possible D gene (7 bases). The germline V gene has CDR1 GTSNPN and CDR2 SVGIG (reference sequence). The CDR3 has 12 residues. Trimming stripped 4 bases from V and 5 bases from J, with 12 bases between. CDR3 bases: TGTGCCTGGAACTTAGGGGGGGACGAGCAGTACTTC. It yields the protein CAWNLGGDEQYF.

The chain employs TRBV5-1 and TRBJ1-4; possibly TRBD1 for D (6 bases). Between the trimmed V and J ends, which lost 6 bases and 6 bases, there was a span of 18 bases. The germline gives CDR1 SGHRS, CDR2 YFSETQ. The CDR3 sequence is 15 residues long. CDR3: CASTGRGAQDEKLFF. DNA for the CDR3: TGCGCCAGCACAGGTCGGGGGGCGCAGGATGAAAAACTGTTTTTT. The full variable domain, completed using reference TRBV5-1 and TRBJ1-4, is KAGVTQTPRYLIKTRGQQVTLSCSPISGHRSVSWYQQTPGQGLQFLFEYFSETQRNKGNFPGRFSGRQFSNSRSEMNVSTLELGDSALYLCASTGRGAQDEKLFFGSGTQLSVL.

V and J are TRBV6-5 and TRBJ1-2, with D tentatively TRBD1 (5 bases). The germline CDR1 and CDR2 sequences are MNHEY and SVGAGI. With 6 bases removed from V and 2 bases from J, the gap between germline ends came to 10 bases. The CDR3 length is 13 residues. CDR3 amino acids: CASRQDENYGYTF. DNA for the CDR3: TGTGCCAGCAGACAGGATGAGAACTATGGCTACACCTTC.

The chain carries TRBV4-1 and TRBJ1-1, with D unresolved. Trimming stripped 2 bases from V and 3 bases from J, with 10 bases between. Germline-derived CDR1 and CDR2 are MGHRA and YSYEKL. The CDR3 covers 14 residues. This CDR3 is CASSQPGLYTEAFF. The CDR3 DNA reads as TGCGCCAGCAGCCAACCCGGGTTATACACTGAAGCTTTCTTT.

CDR3 bases: TGTGCCAGCAGTTTAAATCGCCGGGAGCAGTTCTTC. This codes for CASSLNRREQFF. The chain is built from TRBV27 and TRBJ2-1, with D hard to call. Between the trimmed V and J ends, which lost 2 bases and 10 bases, there was a span of 9 bases. The CDR3 consists of 12 residues. Germline V CDR1 and CDR2: MNHEY, SMNVEV (reference sequence).

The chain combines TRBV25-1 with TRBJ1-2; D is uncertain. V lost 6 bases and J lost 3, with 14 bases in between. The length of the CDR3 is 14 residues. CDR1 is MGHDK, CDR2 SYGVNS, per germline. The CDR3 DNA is TGTGCCAGCAGCCAGGTTGGGGAGTACTATGGCTACACCTTC. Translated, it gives CASSQVGEYYGYTF.